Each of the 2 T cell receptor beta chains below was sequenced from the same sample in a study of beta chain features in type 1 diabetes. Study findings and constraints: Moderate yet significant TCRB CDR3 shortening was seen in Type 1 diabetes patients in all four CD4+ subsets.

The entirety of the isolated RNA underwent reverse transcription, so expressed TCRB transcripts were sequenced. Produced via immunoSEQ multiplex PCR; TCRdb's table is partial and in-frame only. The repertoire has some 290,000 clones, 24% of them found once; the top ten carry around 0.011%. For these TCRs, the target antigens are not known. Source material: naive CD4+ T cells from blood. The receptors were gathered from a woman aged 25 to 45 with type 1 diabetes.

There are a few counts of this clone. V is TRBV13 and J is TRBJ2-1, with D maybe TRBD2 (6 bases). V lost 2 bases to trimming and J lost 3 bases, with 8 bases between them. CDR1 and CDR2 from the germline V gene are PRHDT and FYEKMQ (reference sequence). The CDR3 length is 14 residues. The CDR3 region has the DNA TGTGCCAGCAGCTTAAACGGGGGCTACAATGAGCAGTTCTTC. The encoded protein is CASSLNGGYNEQFF.

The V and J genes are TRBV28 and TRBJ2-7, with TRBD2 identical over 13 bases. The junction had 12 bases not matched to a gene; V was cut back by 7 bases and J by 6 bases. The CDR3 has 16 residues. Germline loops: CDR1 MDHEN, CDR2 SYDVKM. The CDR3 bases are TGTGCCAGCAACCCACCGGGACTAGCGGGGACCCCCGAGCAGTACTTC. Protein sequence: CASNPPGLAGTPEQYF.